The 5 T cell receptor beta chains below all came from one sample that was sequenced in a study of control samples from healthy donors and cancer patients. Assay: immunoSEQ multiplex PCR; the TCRdb copy retains only in-frame clones and omits some. The sample carries over 150,000 clones, approximately 94% recorded once. Sequences were obtained from blood. These receptors were taken from a woman in her late teens or twenties in good health.

The rearrangement links TRBV25-1 to TRBJ1-2; no clear D. Trimming left V 6 bases short and J 3 bases short, with 14 bases between. CDR1 is MGHDK and CDR2 is SYGVNS in the germline V gene. This CDR3 comprises 14 residues. The CDR3 DNA sequence: TGTGCCAGCAGGAGGACGCGGAATGACTATGGCTACACCTTC. This codes for CASRRTRNDYGYTF.

The chain couples TRBV18 to TRBJ1-1; weak D call: TRBD1 (5 bases). The V end lost 2 bases, the J end lost 7 bases, and 14 bases lay between the germline ends. Germline V gives CDR1 KGHSH, CDR2 LQKENI. This CDR3 spans 14 amino acids. The CDR3 bases are TGTGCCAGCTCACCAGATAACCAGGGCGGTGAAGCTTTCTTT. Translation: CASSPDNQGGEAFF. The full variable domain, completed using reference TRBV18 and TRBJ1-1, is NAGVMQNPRHLVRRRGQEARLRCSPMKGHSHVYWYRQLPEEGLKFMVYLQKENIIDESGMPKERFSAEFPKEGPSILRIQQVVRGDSAAYFCASSPDNQGGEAFFGQGTRLTVV.

V is TRBV28 and J is TRBJ2-1; 8 bases align to TRBD1. V shed 6 bases, J shed 1 base, and the junction held 14 bases outside the gene matches. This CDR3 region has 18 residues. Germline V gene data show CDR1 as MDHEN and CDR2 as SYDVKM. CDR3 sequence (DNA): TGTGCCAGCAGCGCGAACTCCGGACAGGGATCTTCCTACAATGAGCAGTTCTTC. Translating it yields CASSANSGQGSSYNEQFF.

The chain joins TRBV7-9 to TRBJ2-7; the match to TRBD1 covers 12 bases. The CDR3 totals 12 residues. Germline V gene lookup returns CDR1 SEHNR and CDR2 FQNEAQ (reference sequence). V shed 4 bases and J 10 bases; nucleotides not matched to a gene: 2. CDR3 DNA: TGTGCCAGCAGCTCGGGACAGGGGGCTCAGTACTTC. Translated, it gives CASSSGQGAQYF.

The J gene is TRBJ2-6, the V gene TRBV28; possibly TRBD1 for D (6 bases). Trimming cost V 2 bases and J 3 bases, with 11 bases left between them. CDR1 and CDR2 (germline): MDHEN, SYDVKM. The CDR3 length is 16 residues. This chain's CDR3 is CASSLSKTGGANVLTF. The CDR3, as DNA: TGTGCCAGCAGTTTAAGTAAGACAGGTGGGGCCAACGTCCTGACTTTC.